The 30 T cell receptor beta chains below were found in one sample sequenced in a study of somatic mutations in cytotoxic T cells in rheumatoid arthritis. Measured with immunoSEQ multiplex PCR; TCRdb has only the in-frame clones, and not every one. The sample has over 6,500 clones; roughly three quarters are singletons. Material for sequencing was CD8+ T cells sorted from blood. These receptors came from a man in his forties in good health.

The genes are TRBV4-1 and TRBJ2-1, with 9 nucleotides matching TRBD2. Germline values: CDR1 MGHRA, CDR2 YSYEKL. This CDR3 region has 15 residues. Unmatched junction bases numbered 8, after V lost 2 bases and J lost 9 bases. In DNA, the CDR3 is TGCGCCAGCAGCCAATTATTAGCGGGAGTAGGTGAGCAGTTCTTC. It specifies CASSQLLAGVGEQFF.

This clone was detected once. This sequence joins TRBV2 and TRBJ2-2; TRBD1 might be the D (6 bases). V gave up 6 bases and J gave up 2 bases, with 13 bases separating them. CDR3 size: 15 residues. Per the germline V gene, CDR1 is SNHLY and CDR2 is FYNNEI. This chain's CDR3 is CASSPTGYNTGELFF. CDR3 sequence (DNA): TGTGCCAGCAGCCCCACAGGGTATAACACCGGGGAGCTGTTTTTT.

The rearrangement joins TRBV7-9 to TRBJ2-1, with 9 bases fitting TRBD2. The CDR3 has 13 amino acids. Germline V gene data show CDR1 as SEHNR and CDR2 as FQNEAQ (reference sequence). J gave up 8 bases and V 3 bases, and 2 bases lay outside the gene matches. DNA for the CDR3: TGTGCCAGCAGCTTTAGCGGGAGCGATGAGCAGTTCTTC. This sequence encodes CASSFSGSDEQFF.

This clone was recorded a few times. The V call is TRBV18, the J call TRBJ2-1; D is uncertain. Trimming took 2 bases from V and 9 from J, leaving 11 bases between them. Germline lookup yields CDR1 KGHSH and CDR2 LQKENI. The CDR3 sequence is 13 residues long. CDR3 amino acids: CASSPGLGIEQFF. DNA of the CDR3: TGTGCCAGCTCACCAGGCCTCGGAATTGAGCAGTTCTTC.

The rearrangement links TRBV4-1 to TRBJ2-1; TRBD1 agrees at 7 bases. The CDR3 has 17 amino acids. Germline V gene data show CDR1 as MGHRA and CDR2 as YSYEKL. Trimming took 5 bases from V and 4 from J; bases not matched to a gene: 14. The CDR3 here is CASSLQASGTDYNEQFF. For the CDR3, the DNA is TGCGCCAGCAGCTTACAAGCCTCCGGGACAGATTACAATGAGCAGTTCTTC.

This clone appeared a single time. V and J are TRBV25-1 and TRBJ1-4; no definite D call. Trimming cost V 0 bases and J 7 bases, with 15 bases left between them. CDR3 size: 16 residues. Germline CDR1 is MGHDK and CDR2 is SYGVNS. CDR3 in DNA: TGTGCCAGCAGTGAATACCATGTCGGGGAGGGTGAAAAACTGTTTTTT. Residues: CASSEYHVGEGEKLFF.

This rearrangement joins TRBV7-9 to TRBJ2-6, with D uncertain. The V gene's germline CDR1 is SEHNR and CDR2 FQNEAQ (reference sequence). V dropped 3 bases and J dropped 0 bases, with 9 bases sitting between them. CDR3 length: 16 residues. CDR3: CASSFYYPSGANVLTF. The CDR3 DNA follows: TGTGCCAGCAGCTTTTACTATCCCTCTGGGGCCAACGTCCTGACTTTC.

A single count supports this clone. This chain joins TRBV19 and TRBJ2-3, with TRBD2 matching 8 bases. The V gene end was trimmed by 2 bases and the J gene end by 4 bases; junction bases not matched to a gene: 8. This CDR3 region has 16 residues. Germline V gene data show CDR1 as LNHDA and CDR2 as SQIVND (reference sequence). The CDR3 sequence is CASSITGTSGSDTQYF. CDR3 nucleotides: TGTGCCAGTAGTATAACCGGGACTAGTGGTTCAGATACGCAGTATTTT.

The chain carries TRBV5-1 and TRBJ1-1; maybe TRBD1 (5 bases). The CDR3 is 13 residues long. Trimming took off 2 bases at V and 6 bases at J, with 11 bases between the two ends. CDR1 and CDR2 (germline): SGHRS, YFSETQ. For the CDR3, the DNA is TGCGCCAGCAGCTTCAGGGTCGGGGCTGAAGCTTTCTTT. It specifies CASSFRVGAEAFF.

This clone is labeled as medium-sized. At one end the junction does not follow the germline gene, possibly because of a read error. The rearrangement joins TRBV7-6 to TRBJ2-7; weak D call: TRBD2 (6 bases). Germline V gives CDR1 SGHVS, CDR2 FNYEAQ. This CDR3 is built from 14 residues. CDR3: CASSLATSSYEQYF. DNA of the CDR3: TGTGCCAGCAGCCTAGCGACTTCGTCCTACGAGCAGTACTTC.

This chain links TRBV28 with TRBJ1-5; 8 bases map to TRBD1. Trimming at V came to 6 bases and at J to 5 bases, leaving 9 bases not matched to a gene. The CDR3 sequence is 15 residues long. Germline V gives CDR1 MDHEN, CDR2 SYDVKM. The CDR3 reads CASRLEDRVDQPQHF. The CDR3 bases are TGTGCCAGCAGGTTGGAGGACAGGGTGGATCAGCCCCAGCATTTT.

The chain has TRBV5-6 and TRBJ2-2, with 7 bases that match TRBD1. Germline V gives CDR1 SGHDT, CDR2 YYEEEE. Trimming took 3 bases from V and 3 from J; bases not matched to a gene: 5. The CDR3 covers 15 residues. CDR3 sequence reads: CASSSPGQYTGELFF. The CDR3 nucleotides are TGTGCCAGCAGCTCTCCGGGACAGTACACCGGGGAGCTGTTTTTT.

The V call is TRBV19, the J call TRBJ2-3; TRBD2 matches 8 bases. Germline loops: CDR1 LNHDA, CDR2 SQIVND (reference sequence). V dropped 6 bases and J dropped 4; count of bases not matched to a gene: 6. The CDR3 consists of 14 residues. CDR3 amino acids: CASRHGGDADTQYF. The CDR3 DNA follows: TGTGCCAGTAGACACGGGGGGGACGCAGATACGCAGTATTTT.

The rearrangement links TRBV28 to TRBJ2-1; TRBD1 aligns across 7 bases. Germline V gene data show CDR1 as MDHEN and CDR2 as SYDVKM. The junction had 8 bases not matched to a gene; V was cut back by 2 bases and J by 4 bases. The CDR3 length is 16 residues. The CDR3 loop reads CASSLRGTEKYNEQFF. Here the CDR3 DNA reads TGTGCCAGCAGTTTACGAGGGACAGAGAAATACAATGAGCAGTTCTTC.

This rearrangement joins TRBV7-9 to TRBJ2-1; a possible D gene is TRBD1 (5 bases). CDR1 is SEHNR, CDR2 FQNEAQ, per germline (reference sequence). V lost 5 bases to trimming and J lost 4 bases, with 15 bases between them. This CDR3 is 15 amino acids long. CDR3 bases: TGTGCCAGCAGCCCCCCGGGCCAGGGATACAATGAGCAGTTCTTC. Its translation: CASSPPGQGYNEQFF.

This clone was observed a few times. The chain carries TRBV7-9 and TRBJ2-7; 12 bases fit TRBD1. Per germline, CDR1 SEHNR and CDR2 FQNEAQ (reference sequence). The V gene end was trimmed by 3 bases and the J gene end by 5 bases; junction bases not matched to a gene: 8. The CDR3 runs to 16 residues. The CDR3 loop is CASSFKTGTGGDEQYF. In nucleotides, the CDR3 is TGTGCCAGCAGCTTCAAGACCGGGACAGGGGGCGACGAGCAGTACTTC.

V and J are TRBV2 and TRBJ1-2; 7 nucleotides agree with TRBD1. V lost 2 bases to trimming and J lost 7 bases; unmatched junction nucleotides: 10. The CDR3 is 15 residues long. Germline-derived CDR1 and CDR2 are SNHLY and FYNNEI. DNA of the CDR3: TGTGCCAGCAGTGAACATCGACAGGGCGTTCCTGGCTACACCTTC. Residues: CASSEHRQGVPGYTF.

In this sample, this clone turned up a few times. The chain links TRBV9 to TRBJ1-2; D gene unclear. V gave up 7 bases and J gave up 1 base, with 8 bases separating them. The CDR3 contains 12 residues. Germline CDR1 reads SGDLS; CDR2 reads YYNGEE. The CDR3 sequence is CASLGDNYGYTF. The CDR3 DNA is TGTGCCAGCCTCGGGGATAACTATGGCTACACCTTC.

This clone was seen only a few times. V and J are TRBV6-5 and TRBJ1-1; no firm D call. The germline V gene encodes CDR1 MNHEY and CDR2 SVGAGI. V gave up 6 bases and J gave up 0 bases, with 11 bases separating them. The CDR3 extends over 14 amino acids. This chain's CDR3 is CASRPTEMNTEAFF. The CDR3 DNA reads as TGTGCCAGCAGACCCACAGAGATGAACACTGAAGCTTTCTTT.

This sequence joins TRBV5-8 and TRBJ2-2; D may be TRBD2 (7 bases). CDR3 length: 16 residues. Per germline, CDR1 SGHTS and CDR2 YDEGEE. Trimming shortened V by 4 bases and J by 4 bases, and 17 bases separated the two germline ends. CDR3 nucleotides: TGTGCCAGCAGCATACGGACGGGGGGCCGCACCGGGGAGCTGTTTTTT. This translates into CASSIRTGGRTGELFF.

CDR3 nucleotide sequence: TGTGCCAGCCATCTCCGGGACAGTCCCTACGAGCAGTACTTC. As protein: CASHLRDSPYEQYF. V is TRBV28 and J is TRBJ2-7; TRBD1 matches 7 bases. CDR3 size: 14 residues. V lost 8 bases and J lost 2; bases outside the gene matches: 9. Per germline, CDR1 MDHEN and CDR2 SYDVKM.

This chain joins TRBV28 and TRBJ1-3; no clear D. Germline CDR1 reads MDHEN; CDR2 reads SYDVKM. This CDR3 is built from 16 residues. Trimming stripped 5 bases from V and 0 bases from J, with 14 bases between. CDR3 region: CASSPHGSYSGNTIYF. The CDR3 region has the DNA TGTGCCAGCAGTCCACACGGGAGCTACTCTGGAAACACCATATATTTT.

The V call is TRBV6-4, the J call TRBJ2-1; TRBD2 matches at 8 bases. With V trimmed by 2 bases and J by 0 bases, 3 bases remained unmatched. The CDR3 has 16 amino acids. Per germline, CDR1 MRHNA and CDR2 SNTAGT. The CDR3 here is CASSDKLADSYNEQFF. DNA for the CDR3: TGTGCCAGCAGTGACAAACTAGCGGACTCCTACAATGAGCAGTTCTTC.

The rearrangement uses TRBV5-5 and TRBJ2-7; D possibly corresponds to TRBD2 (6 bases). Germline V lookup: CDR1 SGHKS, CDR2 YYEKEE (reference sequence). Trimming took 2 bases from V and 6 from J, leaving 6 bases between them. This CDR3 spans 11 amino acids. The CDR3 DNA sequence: TGTGCCAGCAGCTTAGCGGGCGAGCAGTACGTC. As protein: CASSLAGEQYV.

The CDR3 protein is CASSLALYNEQFF. The CDR3 bases are TGTGCCAGCAGCCTAGCGTTGTACAATGAGCAGTTCTTC. The chain recombines TRBV7-3 with TRBJ2-1, with D maybe TRBD2 (6 bases). The CDR3 has 13 residues. Between the trimmed V and J ends, which lost 5 bases and 4 bases, there was a span of 9 bases. The V gene's germline CDR1 is SGHTA and CDR2 FQGTGA.

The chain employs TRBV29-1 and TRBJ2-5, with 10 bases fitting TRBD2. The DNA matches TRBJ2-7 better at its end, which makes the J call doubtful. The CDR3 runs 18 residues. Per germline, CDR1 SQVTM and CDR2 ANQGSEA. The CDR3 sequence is CSAALFLASGSGRYEQYF. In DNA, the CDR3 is TGCAGCGCTGCGCTGTTTCTGGCTAGCGGGAGTGGTAGATACGAGCAGTACTTC.

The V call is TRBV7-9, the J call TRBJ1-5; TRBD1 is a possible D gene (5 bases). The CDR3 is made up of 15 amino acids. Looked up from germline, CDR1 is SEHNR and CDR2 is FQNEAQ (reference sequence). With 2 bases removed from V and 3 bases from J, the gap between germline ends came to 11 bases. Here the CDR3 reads CASSLWGESNQPQHF. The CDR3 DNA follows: TGTGCCAGCAGCTTATGGGGGGAATCCAATCAGCCCCAGCATTTT.

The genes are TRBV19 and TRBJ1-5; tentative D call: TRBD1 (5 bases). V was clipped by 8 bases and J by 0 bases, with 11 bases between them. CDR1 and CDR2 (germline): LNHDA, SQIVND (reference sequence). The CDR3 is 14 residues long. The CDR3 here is CASATQDSNQPQHF. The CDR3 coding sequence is TGTGCCAGTGCTACACAGGATAGCAATCAGCCCCAGCATTTT.

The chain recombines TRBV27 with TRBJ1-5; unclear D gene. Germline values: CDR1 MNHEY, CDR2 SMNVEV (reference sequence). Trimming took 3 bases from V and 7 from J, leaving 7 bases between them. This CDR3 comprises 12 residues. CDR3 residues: CASSFQGQPQHF. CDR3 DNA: TGTGCCAGCAGTTTCCAAGGACAGCCCCAGCATTTT.

The CDR3 region is CASSPRGEAGNEQYF. In nucleotides, the CDR3 is TGTGCCAGCAGTCCTCGGGGCGAGGCAGGTAACGAGCAGTACTTC. The J gene is TRBJ2-7, the V gene TRBV6-6, with D perhaps matching TRBD1 or TRBD2 (5 bases each). CDR1 is MNHNY and CDR2 is SVGAGI in the germline V gene (reference sequence). Trimming took 5 bases from V and 5 from J, leaving 19 bases between them. The CDR3 has 15 residues.